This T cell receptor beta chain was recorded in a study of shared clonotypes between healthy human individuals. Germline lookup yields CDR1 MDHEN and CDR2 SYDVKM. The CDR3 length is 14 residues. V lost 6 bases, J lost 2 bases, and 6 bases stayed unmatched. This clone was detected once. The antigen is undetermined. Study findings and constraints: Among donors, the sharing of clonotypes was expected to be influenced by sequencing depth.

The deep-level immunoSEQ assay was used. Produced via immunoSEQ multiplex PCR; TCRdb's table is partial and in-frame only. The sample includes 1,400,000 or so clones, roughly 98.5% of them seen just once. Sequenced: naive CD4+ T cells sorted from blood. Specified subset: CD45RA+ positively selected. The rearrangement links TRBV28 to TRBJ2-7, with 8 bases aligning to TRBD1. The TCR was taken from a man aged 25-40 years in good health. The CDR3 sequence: CASSLTTGAYEQYF. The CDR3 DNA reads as TGTGCCAGCAGCTTAACGACAGGGGCCTACGAGCAGTACTTC.